This TCR beta chain originates from a study of cytotoxic CD8 clonotypes in ibrutinib-treated CLL. Across the study: Patients gave response samples after a median about 12 months of treatment, range 6 to 36. The average sample held roughly 250,000 productive templates and almost 95,000 productive rearrangements.

Germline V CDR1 and CDR2: SNHLY, FYNNEI. V dropped 7 bases and J dropped 5 bases, with 19 bases sitting between them. This CDR3 is built from 15 residues. Some clones are missing from TCRdb's copy, which holds only in-frame ones; the method was immunoSEQ multiplex PCR. The repertoire holds about 120,000 clones, with approximately 58% as singletons. For TCR beta libraries, roughly 2.2 micrograms of genomic DNA were obtained from cryopreserved PBMCs. V gene TRBV2 combines with J gene TRBJ2-3; D perhaps matches TRBD1 (6 bases). The sequence derives from a human donor with chronic lymphocytic leukemia. Sequences were derived from PBMCs, sampled after 24 months of ibrutinib treatment. CDR3 loop: CASTPYSGVGDTQYF. CDR3 sequence (DNA): TGTGCCAGCACCCCCTATTCAGGGGTTGGAGATACGCAGTATTTT.